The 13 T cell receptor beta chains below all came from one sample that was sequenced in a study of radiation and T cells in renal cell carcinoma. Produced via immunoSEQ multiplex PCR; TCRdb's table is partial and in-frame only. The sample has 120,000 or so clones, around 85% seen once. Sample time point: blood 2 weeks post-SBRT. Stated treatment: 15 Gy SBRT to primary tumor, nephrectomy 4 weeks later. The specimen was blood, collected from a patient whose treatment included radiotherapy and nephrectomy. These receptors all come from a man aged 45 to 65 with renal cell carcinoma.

The CDR3: CASSQRRALTGSQYF. As DNA, the CDR3 is TGCGCCAGCAGCCAACGGCGGGCACTTACTGGGTCCCAGTACTTC. The chain joins TRBV4-1 to TRBJ2-5; D may be TRBD2 (5 bases). Germline CDR1 and CDR2: MGHRA and YSYEKL. V was cut by 2 bases and J by 9 bases, with 19 bases left in between. The CDR3 loop spans 15 amino acids.

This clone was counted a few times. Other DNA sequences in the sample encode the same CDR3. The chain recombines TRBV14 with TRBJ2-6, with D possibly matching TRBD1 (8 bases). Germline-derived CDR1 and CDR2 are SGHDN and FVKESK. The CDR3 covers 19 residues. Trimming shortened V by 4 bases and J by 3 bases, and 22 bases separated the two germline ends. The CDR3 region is CASSPIGGQGAHGANVLTF. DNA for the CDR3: TGTGCCAGCAGCCCAATCGGGGGGCAGGGGGCGCATGGGGCCAACGTCCTGACTTTC.

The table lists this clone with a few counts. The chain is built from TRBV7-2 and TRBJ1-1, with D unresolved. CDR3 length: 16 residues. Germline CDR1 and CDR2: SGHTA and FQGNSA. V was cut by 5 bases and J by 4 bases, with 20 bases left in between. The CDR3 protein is CASSPKLDPLPTEAFF. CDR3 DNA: TGTGCCAGCAGCCCCAAGCTCGACCCCCTGCCCACTGAAGCTTTCTTT.

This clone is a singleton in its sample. CDR3 bases: TGTGCCAGTAGTATAGGGACAACGGTTTATGGGACCCAGTACTTC. Its protein product is CASSIGTTVYGTQYF. The rearrangement joins TRBV19 to TRBJ2-5, with D possibly matching TRBD1 (5 bases). Trimming stripped 1 base from V and 7 bases from J, with 16 bases between. Germline V gene lookup returns CDR1 LNHDA and CDR2 SQIVND (reference sequence). The CDR3 consists of 15 residues.

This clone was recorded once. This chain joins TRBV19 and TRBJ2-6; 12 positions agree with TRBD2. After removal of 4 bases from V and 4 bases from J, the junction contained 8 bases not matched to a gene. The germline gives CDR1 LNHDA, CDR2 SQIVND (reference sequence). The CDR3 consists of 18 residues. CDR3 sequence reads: CASSTRLAGVTGANVLTF. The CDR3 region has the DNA TGTGCCAGTAGTACCAGACTAGCGGGAGTAACCGGGGCCAACGTCCTGACTTTC.

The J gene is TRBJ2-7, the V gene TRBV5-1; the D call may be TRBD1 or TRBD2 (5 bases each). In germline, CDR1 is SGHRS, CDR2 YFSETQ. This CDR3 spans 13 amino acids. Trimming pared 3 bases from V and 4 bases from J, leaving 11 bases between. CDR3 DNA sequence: TGCGCCAGCAGCTCCGGGACGGATTACGAGCAGTACTTC. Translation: CASSSGTDYEQYF.

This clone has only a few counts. As DNA, the CDR3 is TGTGCCAGCAGCAAGTGGTCGGAGGTGAGGGGTCAGCCCCAGCATTTT. Translated, it gives CASSKWSEVRGQPQHF. This sequence joins TRBV21-1 and TRBJ1-5. TRBV21-1 has pseudogene status. CDR3 size: 16 residues.

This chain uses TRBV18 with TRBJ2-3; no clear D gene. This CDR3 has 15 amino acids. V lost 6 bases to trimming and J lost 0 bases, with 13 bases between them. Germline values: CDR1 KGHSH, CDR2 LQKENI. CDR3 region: CASSPSETSTDTQYF. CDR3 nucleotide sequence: TGTGCCAGCTCCCCCTCTGAGACTAGCACAGATACGCAGTATTTT.

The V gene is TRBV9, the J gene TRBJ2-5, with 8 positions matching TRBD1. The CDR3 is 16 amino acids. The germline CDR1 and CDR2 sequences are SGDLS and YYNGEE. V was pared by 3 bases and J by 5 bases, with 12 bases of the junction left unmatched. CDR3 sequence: CASSGQGQGWAETQYF. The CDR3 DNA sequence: TGTGCCAGCAGCGGACAAGGACAGGGATGGGCGGAGACCCAGTACTTC.

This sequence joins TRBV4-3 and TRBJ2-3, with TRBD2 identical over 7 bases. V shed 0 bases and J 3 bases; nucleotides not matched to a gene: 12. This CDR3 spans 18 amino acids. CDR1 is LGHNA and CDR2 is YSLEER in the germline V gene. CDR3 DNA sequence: TGCGCCAGCAGCCAAGACGCTCTGGCGGGGGAGTGGACAGATACGCAGTATTTT. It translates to CASSQDALAGEWTDTQYF.

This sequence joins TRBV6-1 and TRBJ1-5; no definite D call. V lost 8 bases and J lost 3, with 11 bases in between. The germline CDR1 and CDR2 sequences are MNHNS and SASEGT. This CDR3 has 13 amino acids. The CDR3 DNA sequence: TGTGCCAGCGCGATTACCGTCAATCAGCCCCAGCATTTT. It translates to CASAITVNQPQHF.

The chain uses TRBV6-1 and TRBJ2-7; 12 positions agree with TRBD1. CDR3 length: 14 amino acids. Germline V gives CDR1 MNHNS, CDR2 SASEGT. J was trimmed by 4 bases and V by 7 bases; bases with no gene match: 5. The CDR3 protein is CASKPGQGAYEQYF. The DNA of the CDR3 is TGTGCCAGCAAACCGGGACAGGGGGCTTACGAGCAGTACTTC.

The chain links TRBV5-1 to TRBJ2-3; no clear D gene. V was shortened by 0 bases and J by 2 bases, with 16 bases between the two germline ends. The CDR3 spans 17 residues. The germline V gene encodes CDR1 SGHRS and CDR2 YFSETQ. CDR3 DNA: TGCGCCAGCAGCTTGGTAGGTATCCCAGGAGACACAGATACGCAGTATTTT. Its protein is CASSLVGIPGDTDTQYF. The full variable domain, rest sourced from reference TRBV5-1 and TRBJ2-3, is KAGVTQTPRYLIKTRGQQVTLSCSPISGHRSVSWYQQTPGQGLQFLFEYFSETQRNKGNFPGRFSGRQFSNSRSEMNVSTLELGDSALYLCASSLVGIPGDTDTQYFGPGTRLTVL.